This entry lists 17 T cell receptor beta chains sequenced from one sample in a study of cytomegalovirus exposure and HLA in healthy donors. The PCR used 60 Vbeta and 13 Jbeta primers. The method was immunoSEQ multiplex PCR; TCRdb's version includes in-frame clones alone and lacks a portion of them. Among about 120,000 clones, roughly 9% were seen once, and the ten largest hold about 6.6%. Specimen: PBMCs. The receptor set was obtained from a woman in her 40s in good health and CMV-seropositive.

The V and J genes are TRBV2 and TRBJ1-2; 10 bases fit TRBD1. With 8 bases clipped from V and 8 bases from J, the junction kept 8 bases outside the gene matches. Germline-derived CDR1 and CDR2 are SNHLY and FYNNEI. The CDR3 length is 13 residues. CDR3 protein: CASRDRGLTGYTF. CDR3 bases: TGTGCCAGCCGGGACAGGGGCCTCACGGGCTACACCTTC.

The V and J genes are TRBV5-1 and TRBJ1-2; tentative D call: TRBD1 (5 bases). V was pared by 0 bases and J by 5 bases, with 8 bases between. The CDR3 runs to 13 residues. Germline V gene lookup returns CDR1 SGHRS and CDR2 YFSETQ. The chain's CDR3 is CASSLGSGYGYTF. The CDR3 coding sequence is TGCGCCAGCAGCTTGGGGTCAGGGTATGGCTACACCTTC. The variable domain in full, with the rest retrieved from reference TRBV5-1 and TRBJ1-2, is KAGVTQTPRYLIKTRGQQVTLSCSPISGHRSVSWYQQTPGQGLQFLFEYFSETQRNKGNFPGRFSGRQFSNSRSEMNVSTLELGDSALYLCASSLGSGYGYTFGSGTRLTVV.

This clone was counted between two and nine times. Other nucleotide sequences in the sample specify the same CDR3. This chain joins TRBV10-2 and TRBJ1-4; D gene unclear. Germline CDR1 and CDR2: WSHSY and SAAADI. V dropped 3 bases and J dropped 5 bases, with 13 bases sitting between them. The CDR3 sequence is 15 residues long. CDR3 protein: CASSERPGRNEKLFF. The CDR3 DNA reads TGCGCCAGCAGTGAACGGCCAGGTCGAAATGAAAAACTGTTTTTT.

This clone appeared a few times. In DNA, the CDR3 is TGCGCCAGCAGCCGACAGGGGAATAATTCACCCCTCCACTTT. This encodes CASSRQGNNSPLHF. This chain joins TRBV5-1 and TRBJ1-6; 8 bases fit TRBD1. V lost 4 bases, J lost 5 bases, and 2 bases stayed unmatched. This CDR3 is built from 14 residues. CDR1 SGHRS and CDR2 YFSETQ come from the germline V gene.

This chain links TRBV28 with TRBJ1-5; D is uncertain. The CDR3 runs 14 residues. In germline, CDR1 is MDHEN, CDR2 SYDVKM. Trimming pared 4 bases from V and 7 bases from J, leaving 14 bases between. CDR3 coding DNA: TGTGCCAGCAGTTCCCCGGGGTTTGGGCAGCCCCAGCATTTT. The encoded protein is CASSSPGFGQPQHF.

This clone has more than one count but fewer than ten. The CDR3 sequence: CASSLEPVNYGYTF. The CDR3 DNA reads as TGCGCCAGCAGCTTGGAGCCCGTTAACTATGGCTACACCTTC. V and J are TRBV5-1 and TRBJ1-2; D is ambiguous. The germline V and J ends were trimmed by 0 bases and 1 base, with 7 bases remaining between them. Germline CDR1 is SGHRS and CDR2 is YFSETQ. The CDR3 runs 14 residues. Using reference TRBV5-1 and TRBJ1-2 for the parts outside the CDR3, the full variable domain is KAGVTQTPRYLIKTRGQQVTLSCSPISGHRSVSWYQQTPGQGLQFLFEYFSETQRNKGNFPGRFSGRQFSNSRSEMNVSTLELGDSALYLCASSLEPVNYGYTFGSGTRLTVV.

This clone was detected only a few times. The CDR3 sequence: CASSVGGGNYGYTF. In nucleotides, the CDR3 is TGTGCCAGCAGCGTAGGCGGGGGGAACTATGGCTACACCTTC. This chain links TRBV9 with TRBJ1-2; tentatively, D is TRBD1 (5 bases). Trimming removed 0 bases at V and 2 bases at J, with 8 bases between. Germline V gene sequence: CDR1 SGDLS, CDR2 YYNGEE. This CDR3 region has 14 residues.

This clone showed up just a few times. The CDR3 DNA reads TGTGCCAGCAGCCCGGGACAGGGTGATCAGCCCCAGCATTTT. Protein product: CASSPGQGDQPQHF. V usage is TRBV5-6 and J usage is TRBJ1-5, with 9 nucleotides matching TRBD1. The CDR3 covers 14 residues. With 4 bases clipped from V and 5 bases from J, the junction kept 4 bases outside the gene matches. Germline V lookup: CDR1 SGHDT, CDR2 YYEEEE.

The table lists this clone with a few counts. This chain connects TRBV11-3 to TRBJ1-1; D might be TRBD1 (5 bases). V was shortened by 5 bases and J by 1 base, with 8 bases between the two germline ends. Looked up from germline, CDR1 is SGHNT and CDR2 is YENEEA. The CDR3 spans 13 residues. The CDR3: CASSRGENTEAFF. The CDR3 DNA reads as TGTGCCAGCAGCCGGGGGGAGAACACTGAAGCTTTCTTT.

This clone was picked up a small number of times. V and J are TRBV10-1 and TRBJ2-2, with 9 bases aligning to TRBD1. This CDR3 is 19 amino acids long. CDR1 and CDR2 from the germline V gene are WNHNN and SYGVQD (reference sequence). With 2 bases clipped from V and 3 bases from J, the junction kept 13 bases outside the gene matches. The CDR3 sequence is CASSEPSVKGQGDTGELFF. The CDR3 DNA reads TGCGCCAGCAGTGAGCCGTCAGTGAAGGGACAGGGAGACACCGGGGAGCTGTTTTTT.

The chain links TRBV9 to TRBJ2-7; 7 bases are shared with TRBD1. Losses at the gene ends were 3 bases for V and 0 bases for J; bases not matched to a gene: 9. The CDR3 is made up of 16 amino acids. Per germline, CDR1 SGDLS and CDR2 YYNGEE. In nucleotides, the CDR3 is TGTGCCAGCAGCGCCTCGACAGGGTCGAGCTCCTACGAGCAGTACTTC. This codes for CASSASTGSSSYEQYF.

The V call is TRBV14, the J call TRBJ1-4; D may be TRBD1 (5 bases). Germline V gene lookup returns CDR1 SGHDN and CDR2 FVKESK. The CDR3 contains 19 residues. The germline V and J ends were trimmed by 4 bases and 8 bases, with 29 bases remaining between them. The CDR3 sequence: CASSRTDWFFGGEDEKLFF. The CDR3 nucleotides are TGTGCCAGCAGCCGAACCGATTGGTTCTTCGGGGGTGAAGACGAAAAACTGTTTTTT. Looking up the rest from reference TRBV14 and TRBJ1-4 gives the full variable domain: EAGVTQFPSHSVIEKGQTVTLRCDPISGHDNLYWYRRVMGKEIKFLLHFVKESKQDESGMPNNRFLAERTGGTYSTLKVQPAELEDSGVYFCASSRTDWFFGGEDEKLFFGSGTQLSVL.

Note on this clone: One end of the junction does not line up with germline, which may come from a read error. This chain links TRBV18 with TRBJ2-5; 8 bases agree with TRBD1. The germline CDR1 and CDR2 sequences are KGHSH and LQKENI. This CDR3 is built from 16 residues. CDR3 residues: CASSPPGQGYQGTQYF. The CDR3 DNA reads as TGTGCCAGCTCACCACCCGGACAGGGTTATCAAGGGACCCAGTACTTC.

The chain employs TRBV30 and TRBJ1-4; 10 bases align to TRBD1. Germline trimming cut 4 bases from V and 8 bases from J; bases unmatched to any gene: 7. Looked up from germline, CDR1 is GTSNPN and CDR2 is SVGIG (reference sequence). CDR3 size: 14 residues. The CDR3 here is CAWNPGTGEEKLFF. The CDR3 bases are TGTGCCTGGAACCCCGGGACAGGGGAGGAAAAACTGTTTTTT.

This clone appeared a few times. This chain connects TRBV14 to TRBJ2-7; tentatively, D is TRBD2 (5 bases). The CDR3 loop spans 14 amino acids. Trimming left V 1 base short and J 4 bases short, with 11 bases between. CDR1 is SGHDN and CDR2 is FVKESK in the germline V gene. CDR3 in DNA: TGTGCCAGCAGCCAAGTTCGGGGAGCGTACGAGCAGTACTTC. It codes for CASSQVRGAYEQYF.

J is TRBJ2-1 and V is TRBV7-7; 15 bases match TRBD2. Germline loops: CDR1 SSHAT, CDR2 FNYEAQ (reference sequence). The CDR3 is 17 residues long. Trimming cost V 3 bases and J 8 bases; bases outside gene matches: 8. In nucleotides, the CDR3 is TGTGCCAGCAGCTTGTCCCTCGGACTAGCGGGGGGGGATGAGCAGTTCTTC. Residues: CASSLSLGLAGGDEQFF. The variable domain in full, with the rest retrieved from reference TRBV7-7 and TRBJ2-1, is GAGVSQSPRYKVTKRGQDVTLRCDPISSHATLYWYQQALGQGPEFLTYFNYEAQPDKSGLPSDRFSAERPEGSISTLTIQRTEQRDSAMYRCASSLSLGLAGGDEQFFGPGTRLTVL.

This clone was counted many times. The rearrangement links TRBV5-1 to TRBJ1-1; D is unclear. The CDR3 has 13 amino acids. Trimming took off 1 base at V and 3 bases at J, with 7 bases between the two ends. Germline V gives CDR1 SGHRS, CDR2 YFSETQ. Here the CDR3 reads CASSLLQDTEAFF. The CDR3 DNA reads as TGCGCCAGCAGCTTGTTGCAGGACACTGAAGCTTTCTTT.